Each of the 22 T cell receptor beta chains below was sequenced from the same sample in a study of T-cell memory formation after mild COVID-19. TCRdb processed the 5' RACE reads anew with MiXCR; each CDR3 protein has one entry. The data contain 150,000 to 200,000 distinct CDR3 sequences, roughly 10% of them singletons. Sequenced: PBMCs or a T cell subset sorted from them (not recorded which). These TCRs come from a man in his late teens or twenties who had mild COVID-19 (a few samples of this study predate the infection). Cell type and time point are not known.

The sample holds a few counts of this clonotype. The V gene is TRBV12-3 or TRBV12-4, the J gene TRBJ2-1, with 9 positions matching TRBD2. The CDR3 is made up of 15 amino acids. V lost 3 bases, J lost 4 bases, and 4 bases stayed unmatched. As DNA, the CDR3 is TGTGCCAGCAGTTTGGCACTAGCGGGTTACAATGAGCAGTTCTTC. Protein product: CASSLALAGYNEQFF.

This clonotype has only a few counts. The rearrangement uses TRBV20-1 and TRBJ2-3; D not resolved. Germline values: CDR1 DFQATT, CDR2 SNEGSKA (reference sequence). V was cut by 6 bases and J by 5 bases, with 9 bases left in between. There are 11 residues in the CDR3. CDR3 sequence: CSAVGLDTQYF. The DNA of the CDR3 is TGCAGTGCCGTAGGCCTAGATACGCAGTATTTT.

This clonotype was observed a handful of times. J is TRBJ1-2 and V is TRBV5-6; D is unclear. The CDR3 has 11 residues. Trimming removed 4 bases at V and 4 bases at J, with 5 bases between. The germline V gene has CDR1 SGHDT and CDR2 YYEEEE. This CDR3 is CASSIGYGYTF. CDR3 bases: TGTGCCAGCAGCATCGGCTATGGCTACACCTTC.

The chain employs TRBV20-1 and TRBJ2-7; 7 bases align to TRBD2. The CDR3 runs to 14 residues. The germline V gene has CDR1 DFQATT and CDR2 SNEGSKA (reference sequence). V lost 3 bases and J lost 6; bases outside the gene matches: 11. In DNA, the CDR3 is TGCAGTGCTAGGGGGAGGGGATTACCCGCCGAGCAGTACGTC. Translated: CSARGRGLPAEQYV.

This clonotype has just a few counts. CDR3 in DNA: TGTGCCAGCAACCGACAGGGATACGAGCAGTACTTC. It specifies CASNRQGYEQYF. The chain recombines TRBV6-6 with TRBJ2-7, with 7 bases aligning to TRBD1. The length of the CDR3 is 12 residues. Per the germline V gene, CDR1 is MNHNY and CDR2 is SVGAGI (reference sequence). V lost 7 bases to trimming and J lost 4 bases; unmatched junction nucleotides: 4.

The chain uses TRBV6-2 or TRBV6-3 and TRBJ1-3, with 7 bases lining up with TRBD1. Germline loops: CDR1 MNHEY, CDR2 SVGEGT. The trim removed 4 bases at V and 4 bases at J, leaving 4 bases unmatched. The CDR3 covers 14 residues. CDR3 in DNA: TGTGCCAGCAGTTGGGACAGCAGCGGAAACACCATATATTTT. Translated, it gives CASSWDSSGNTIYF.

V gene TRBV7-2 combines with J gene TRBJ1-2, with D tentatively TRBD1 (5 bases). V lost 7 bases, J lost 8 bases, and 14 bases lay in between. The CDR3 sequence is 12 residues long. From germline, CDR1 is SGHTA and CDR2 FQGNSA. CDR3 nucleotide sequence: TGTGCCAGCAAGTGGGGGTGGCGGGGCTACACCTTC. It codes for CASKWGWRGYTF.

CDR3 sequence reads: CASSSQTGAGWAQHF. The CDR3 DNA reads TGTGCCAGCAGCTCACAAACAGGGGCTGGTTGGGCCCAGCATTTT. This rearrangement joins TRBV7-2 to TRBJ1-5, with TRBD1 identical over 7 bases. Looked up from germline, CDR1 is SGHTA and CDR2 is FQGNSA. The CDR3 is 15 residues long. Trimming removed 4 bases from V and 11 bases from J; junction bases left unmatched: 14.

The chain combines TRBV18 with TRBJ2-4, with 7 bases aligning to TRBD2. CDR1 and CDR2 (germline): KGHSH, LQKENI. This CDR3 region has 14 residues. The V gene end was trimmed by 4 bases and the J gene end by 5 bases; junction bases not matched to a gene: 5. The CDR3 DNA follows: TGTGCCAGCTCACTTTCTAGCGGAGAAAACATTCAGTACTTC. Translating it yields CASSLSSGENIQYF.

The sample holds many counts of this clonotype. J is TRBJ2-3 and V is TRBV20-1; 7 bases align to TRBD1. The V gene end was trimmed by 5 bases and the J gene end by 3 bases; junction bases not matched to a gene: 8. Per the germline V gene, CDR1 is DFQATT and CDR2 is SNEGSKA (reference sequence). The CDR3 consists of 14 residues. The CDR3 DNA follows: TGCAGTGCTTTCCGGGGCAGGGGGACAGATACGCAGTATTTT. It yields the protein CSAFRGRGTDTQYF.

The rearrangement uses TRBV7-6 and TRBJ1-1; D perhaps matches TRBD1 (6 bases). Germline V lookup: CDR1 SGHVS, CDR2 FNYEAQ. V lost 11 bases, J lost 7 bases, and 17 bases lay in between. This CDR3 comprises 12 residues. The CDR3 sequence: CAGPHWGREAFF. CDR3 in DNA: TGTGCCGGCCCACACTGGGGGCGTGAAGCTTTCTTT.

CDR3 sequence: CASSYSTTTRGTKNEQFF. CDR3 DNA: TGTGCCAGCAGTTACTCGACAACCACCCGAGGGACGAAAAATGAGCAGTTCTTC. This rearrangement joins TRBV6-5 to TRBJ2-1; D is possibly TRBD1 or TRBD2 (5 bases each). This CDR3 contains 18 residues. The germline V gene has CDR1 MNHEY and CDR2 SVGAGI. Trimming pared 0 bases from V and 7 bases from J, leaving 22 bases between.

This clonotype was found a few times. The rearrangement links TRBV3-1 to TRBJ2-7; unclear D gene. With 1 base removed from V and 7 bases from J, the gap between germline ends came to 17 bases. The germline CDR1 and CDR2 sequences are LGHDT and YNNKEL (reference sequence). There are 15 residues in the CDR3. The CDR3 nucleotides are TGTGCCAGCAGCCAAGGTGTCCAGGCAAGTGGGGAGCAGTACTTC. Amino acid sequence: CASSQGVQASGEQYF.

This sequence joins TRBV18 and TRBJ1-4; 11 nucleotides align to TRBD1. The CDR3 length is 15 residues. Germline CDR1 is KGHSH and CDR2 is LQKENI. V lost 0 bases to trimming and J lost 7 bases; unmatched junction nucleotides: 1. CDR3: CASSPPGQGAEKLFF. The CDR3 DNA is TGTGCCAGCTCACCACCCGGACAGGGGGCTGAAAAACTGTTTTTT.

This clonotype turned up a few times. The V call is TRBV7-2, the J call TRBJ2-1; a weak D match, TRBD2 (5 bases). V lost 1 base and J lost 5, with 9 bases in between. CDR1 and CDR2 (germline): SGHTA, FQGNSA. The CDR3 has 14 residues. This CDR3 reads CASSLGLANNEQFF. The CDR3 nucleotides read TGTGCCAGCAGCTTAGGGCTAGCAAACAATGAGCAGTTCTTC.

The chain links TRBV12-3 or TRBV12-4 to TRBJ2-7, with D possibly being TRBD1 (6 bases). The CDR3 contains 13 residues. V lost 3 bases and J lost 2, with 8 bases in between. The CDR3, as DNA: TGTGCCAGCAGTTTCTGGGACACCTACGAGCAGTACTTC. This translates into CASSFWDTYEQYF.

This chain connects TRBV7-3 to TRBJ1-2; maybe TRBD1 (6 bases). Germline values: CDR1 SGHTA, CDR2 FQGTGA. CDR3 length: 15 amino acids. V dropped 5 bases and J dropped 4 bases, with 17 bases sitting between them. CDR3 protein: CASSPTVGGPYGYTF. CDR3 coding DNA: TGTGCCAGCAGCCCAACTGTGGGGGGCCCCTATGGCTACACCTTC.

The chain uses TRBV6-2 or TRBV6-3 and TRBJ2-7, with D perhaps TRBD1 (6 bases). This CDR3 is built from 12 residues. V lost 8 bases to trimming and J lost 3 bases, with 11 bases between them. Germline V lookup: CDR1 MNHEY, CDR2 SVGEGT. Here the CDR3 reads CASRDNGYEQYF. The CDR3 DNA reads TGTGCCAGCCGGGACAACGGCTACGAGCAGTACTTC.

This clonotype was seen a few times. The gene calls are TRBV29-1 and TRBJ2-5, with D perhaps matching TRBD2 (6 bases). V was cut by 4 bases and J by 2 bases, with 11 bases left in between. CDR3 length: 13 amino acids. CDR1 SQVTM and CDR2 ANQGSEA come from the germline V gene. In DNA form, the CDR3 reads TGCAGCGTTGCTTGGGGGACTCAAGAGACCCAGTACTTC. This encodes CSVAWGTQETQYF. Looking up the rest from reference TRBV29-1 and TRBJ2-5 gives the full variable domain: SAVISQKPSRDICQRGTSLTIQCQVDSQVTMMFWYRQQPGQSLTLIATANQGSEATYESGFVIDKFPISRPNLTFSTLTVSNMSPEDSSIYLCSVAWGTQETQYFGPGTRLLVL.

The sample holds a few counts of this clonotype. The V call is TRBV29-1, the J call TRBJ2-5, with 9 positions matching TRBD1. V dropped 5 bases and J dropped 4; count of bases not matched to a gene: 5. Germline values: CDR1 SQVTM, CDR2 ANQGSEA. The CDR3 has 13 residues. The DNA of the CDR3 is TGCAGCGTTCCGGGACAGGGAGGAGAGACCCAGTACTTC. It specifies CSVPGQGGETQYF.

This clonotype was observed at least ten times. The chain links TRBV12-5 to TRBJ2-7, with 7 bases that match TRBD1. Losses at the gene ends were 5 bases for V and 4 bases for J; bases not matched to a gene: 5. Germline V gene lookup returns CDR1 LGHNT and CDR2 FRNRAP. The CDR3 runs 13 residues. The chain's CDR3 is CASGGNRGYEQYF. In DNA, the CDR3 is TGTGCTAGTGGTGGGAACAGGGGATACGAGCAGTACTTC.

This sequence joins TRBV28 and TRBJ2-7; the match to TRBD1 covers 8 bases. The trim removed 5 bases at V and 9 bases at J, leaving 15 bases unmatched. The germline CDR1 and CDR2 sequences are MDHEN and SYDVKM. The CDR3 length is 15 residues. CDR3 region: CASSPGQAGGRVQYV. The CDR3 DNA is TGTGCCAGCAGTCCGGGCCAGGCAGGGGGCAGGGTGCAGTACGTC.